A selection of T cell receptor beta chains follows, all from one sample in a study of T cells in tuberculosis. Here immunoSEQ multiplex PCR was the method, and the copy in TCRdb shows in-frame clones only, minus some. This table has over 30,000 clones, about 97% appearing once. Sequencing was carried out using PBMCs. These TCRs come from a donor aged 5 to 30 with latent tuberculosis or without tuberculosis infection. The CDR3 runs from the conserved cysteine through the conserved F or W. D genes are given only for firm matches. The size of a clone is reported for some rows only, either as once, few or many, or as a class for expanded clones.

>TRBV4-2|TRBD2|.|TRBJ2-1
CASSATSGGINEQFF
TGTGCCAGCAGCGCGACTAGCGGGGGCATCAATGAGCAGTTCTTC
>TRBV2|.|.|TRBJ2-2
CASSVGEINTGELFF
TGTGCCAGCAGTGTCGGGGAAATTAACACCGGGGAGCTGTTTTTT
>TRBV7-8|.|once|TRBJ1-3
CASSLAPHSGNTIYF
TGTGCCAGCAGCTTAGCCCCCCATTCTGGAAACACCATATATTTT
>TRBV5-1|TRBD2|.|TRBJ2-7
CASSPKQGLAEGEQYF
TGCGCCAGCAGCCCGAAACAGGGACTAGCGGAGGGGGAGCAGTACTTC
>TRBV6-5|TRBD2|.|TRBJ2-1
CASSYSGRAYNEQFF
TGTGCCAGCAGTTACAGCGGGAGGGCCTACAATGAGCAGTTCTTC
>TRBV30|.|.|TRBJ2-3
CAWSGLGADTQYF
TGTGCCTGGAGTGGGTTAGGGGCAGATACGCAGTATTTT
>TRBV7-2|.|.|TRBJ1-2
CASSLVGGNYGYTF
TGTGCCAGCAGCTTAGTCGGGGGAAACTATGGCTACACCTTC
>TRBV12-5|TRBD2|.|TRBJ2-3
CASGLVLRGGSTDTQYF
TGTGCTAGTGGTTTGGTACTTCGGGGGGGGAGCACAGATACGCAGTATTTT
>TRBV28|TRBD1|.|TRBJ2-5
CASSYPGQGNVGMGGETQYF
TGTGCCAGCAGTTACCCGGGACAGGGGAATGTCGGGATGGGTGGAGAGACCCAGTACTTC
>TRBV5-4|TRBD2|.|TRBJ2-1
CASSLDGPGTSGNNEQFF
TGTGCCAGCAGCTTGGATGGCCCGGGGACTAGCGGGAACAATGAGCAGTTCTTC
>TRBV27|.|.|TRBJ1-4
CASSNRRDEKLFF
TGTGCCAGCAGTAACCGGAGAGATGAAAAACTGTTTTTT
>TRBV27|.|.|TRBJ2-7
CASSLKVHGIYEQYF
TGTGCCAGCAGTTTAAAGGTGCACGGGATCTACGAGCAGTACTTC
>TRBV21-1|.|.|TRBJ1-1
CASSNRPEVNTEAFF
TGTGCCAGCAGCAACCGGCCGGAGGTGAACACTGAAGCTTTCTTT
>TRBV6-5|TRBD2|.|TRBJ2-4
CASRRLAGAQNIQYF
TGTGCCAGCCGAAGACTAGCGGGTGCCCAAAACATTCAGTACTTC
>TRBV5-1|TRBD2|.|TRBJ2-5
CASSPLAGVQETQYF
TGCGCCAGCAGCCCGCTAGCGGGAGTCCAAGAGACCCAGTACTTC
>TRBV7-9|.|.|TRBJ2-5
CASSLGPGLVETQYF
TGTGCCAGCAGCTTAGGGCCGGGGTTGGTGGAGACCCAGTACTTC
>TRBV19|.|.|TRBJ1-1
CASSIGQPVTEAFF
TGTGCCAGTAGTATAGGACAGCCCGTTACTGAAGCTTTCTTT
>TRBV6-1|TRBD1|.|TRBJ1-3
CASSRDRAGNTIYF
TGTGCCAGCAGCCGGGACAGGGCTGGAAACACCATATATTTT
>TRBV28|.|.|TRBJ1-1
CASSFVVRGNTEAFF
TGTGCCAGCAGTTTCGTGGTCCGGGGGAACACTGAAGCTTTCTTT
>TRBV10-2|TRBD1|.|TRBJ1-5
CASSETGGTGGPFPQHF
TGCGCCAGCAGTGAGACAGGCGGGACAGGGGGACCTTTTCCCCAGCATTTT
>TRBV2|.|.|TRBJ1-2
CASRAGPNYGYTF
TGTGCCAGCAGGGCAGGGCCTAACTATGGCTACACCTTC
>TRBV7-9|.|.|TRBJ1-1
CASSLVPGTTINTEAFF
TGTGCCAGCAGCTTAGTGCCAGGGACAACTATTAACACTGAAGCTTTCTTT
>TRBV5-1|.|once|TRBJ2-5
CASSSRIGAGETQYF
TGCGCCAGCAGCTCTAGAATTGGGGCGGGGGAGACCCAGTACTTC
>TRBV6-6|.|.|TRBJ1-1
CASSEFGQNTEAFF
TGTGCCAGCAGTGAGTTCGGACAAAACACTGAAGCTTTCTTT
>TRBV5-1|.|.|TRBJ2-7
CASSWSGGKGYEQYF
TGCGCCAGCAGTTGGAGTGGGGGCAAGGGCTACGAGCAGTACTTC
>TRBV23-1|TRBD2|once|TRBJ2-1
CASSRPQTSGVTQHNEQFF
TGCGCCAGCAGTCGCCCCCAGACTAGCGGGGTAACCCAACACAATGAGCAGTTCTTC
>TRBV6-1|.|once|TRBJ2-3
CASRVQGPDTQYF
TGTGCCAGCAGAGTACAGGGCCCAGATACGCAGTATTTT
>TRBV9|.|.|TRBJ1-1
CASSVAPGDTEAFF
TGTGCCAGCAGCGTAGCTCCGGGGGACACTGAAGCTTTCTTT
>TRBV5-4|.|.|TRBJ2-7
CASSLSGDYEQYF
TGTGCCAGCAGCTTGAGCGGAGACTACGAGCAGTACTTC
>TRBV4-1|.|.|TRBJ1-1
CASSQDRVSPIHGGTEAFF
TGCGCCAGCAGCCAAGACCGCGTAAGTCCGATCCATGGCGGCACTGAAGCTTTCTTT
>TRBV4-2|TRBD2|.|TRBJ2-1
CASSQELAGIYNEQFF
TGTGCCAGCAGCCAAGAACTAGCGGGAATCTACAATGAGCAGTTCTTC
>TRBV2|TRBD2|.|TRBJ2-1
CASSEGGGRYEQFF
TGTGCCAGCAGTGAAGGCGGGGGGAGGTATGAGCAGTTCTTC
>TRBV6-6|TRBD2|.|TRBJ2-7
CASSYSTAGEYEQYF
TGTGCCAGCAGTTACTCGACAGCGGGAGAGTACGAGCAGTACTTC
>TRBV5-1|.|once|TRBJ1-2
CASSSAGGIGYGYTF
TGCGCCAGCAGCTCGGCTGGGGGCATCGGCTATGGCTACACCTTC
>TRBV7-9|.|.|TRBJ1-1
CASSRLGGEYTEAFF
TGTGCCAGCAGCCGGCTCGGGGGGGAGTACACTGAAGCTTTCTTT
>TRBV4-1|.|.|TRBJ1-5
CASSQDPESGQPQHF
TGCGCCAGCAGCCAAGATCCCGAGTCTGGTCAGCCCCAGCATTTT
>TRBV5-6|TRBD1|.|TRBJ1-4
CASSLDRGNANEKLFF
TGTGCCAGCAGCTTGGACAGGGGGAATGCGAATGAAAAACTGTTTTTT